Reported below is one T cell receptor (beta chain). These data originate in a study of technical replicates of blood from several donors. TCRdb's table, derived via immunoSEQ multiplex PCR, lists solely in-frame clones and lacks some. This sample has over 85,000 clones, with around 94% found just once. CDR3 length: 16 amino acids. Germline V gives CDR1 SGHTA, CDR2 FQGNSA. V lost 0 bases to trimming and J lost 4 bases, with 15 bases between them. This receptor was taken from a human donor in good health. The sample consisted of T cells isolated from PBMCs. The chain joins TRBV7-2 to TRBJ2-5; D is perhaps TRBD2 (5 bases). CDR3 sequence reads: CASSLAPAGARETQYF. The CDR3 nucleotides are TGTGCCAGCAGCTTAGCCCCTGCGGGTGCCCGAGAGACCCAGTACTTC.